Following are 27 T cell receptor beta chains from one sample sequenced in a study of regulatory T cells in long-lasting Graves disease. Time point noted: newly diagnosed GD, antithyroid drugs for less than 3 months. RNA from PBMCs was the source of the TCR library. Combining iRepertoire HTBI primers with Arm-PCR of CDR3 regions, the authors built TCR beta libraries. TCRdb independently ran MiXCR on the multiplex PCR reads; one entry per CDR3 protein. Of more than 300,000 distinct CDR3 sequences listed, roughly 15% are singletons. The sample also formed part of further work on T cells in Graves' hyperthyroidism and ophthalmopathy.

Specimen: peripheral blood mononuclear cells (PBMCs), collected at new diagnosis, from a patient treated with antithyroid drugs. These receptors all stem from a woman under 30 with Graves disease.

Ten or more counts support this clonotype. The V gene is TRBV6-5, the J gene TRBJ1-4, with TRBD1 identical over 8 bases. The V gene end was trimmed by 4 bases and the J gene end by 7 bases; junction bases not matched to a gene: 8. Germline lookup yields CDR1 MNHEY and CDR2 SVGAGI. CDR3 length: 15 residues. The CDR3 sequence: CASSSIGQGSEKLFF. The CDR3 DNA reads TGTGCCAGCAGTTCAATTGGACAGGGTAGTGAAAAACTGTTTTTT.

This clonotype was found many times. The V and J genes are TRBV20-1 and TRBJ2-5, with D possibly matching TRBD2 (6 bases). Trimming pared 1 base from V and 5 bases from J, leaving 8 bases between. Per germline, CDR1 DFQATT and CDR2 SNEGSKA (reference sequence). This CDR3 has 12 amino acids. CDR3 sequence (DNA): TGCAGTGCTAGAGGGGGGGAGGAGACCCAGTACTTC. Translating gives CSARGGEETQYF.

The CDR3 DNA reads TGTGCCAGCAGCCAAGATAGGTGGGGGGGGTCCCAGCAGGAGACCCAGTACTTC. It encodes CASSQDRWGGSQQETQYF. The chain links TRBV3-1 to TRBJ2-5, with 7 positions matching TRBD2. CDR1 is LGHDT and CDR2 is YNNKEL in the germline V gene (reference sequence). J was trimmed by 5 bases and V by 0 bases; bases with no gene match: 15. This CDR3 region has 18 residues.

This chain uses TRBV19 with TRBJ2-2; TRBD1 is a possible D gene (7 bases). Between the trimmed V and J ends, which lost 11 bases and 5 bases, there was a span of 15 bases. Germline V gives CDR1 LNHDA, CDR2 SQIVND (reference sequence). The CDR3 contains 13 residues. The CDR3 loop is CAAGGLGTGELFF. For the CDR3, the DNA is TGTGCCGCAGGGGGGCTCGGAACCGGGGAGCTGTTTTTT.

The gene calls are TRBV19 and TRBJ2-2; D is uncertain. V gave up 5 bases and J gave up 7 bases, with 8 bases separating them. In germline, CDR1 is LNHDA, CDR2 SQIVND (reference sequence). The CDR3 runs to 12 residues. CDR3 loop: CASSAQDGELFF. CDR3 sequence (DNA): TGTGCCAGTAGTGCCCAGGACGGGGAGCTGTTTTTT.

The chain uses TRBV5-1 and TRBJ2-5; perhaps TRBD2 as D (7 bases). V lost 1 base to trimming and J lost 1 base, with 14 bases between them. The CDR3 length is 16 residues. The V gene's germline CDR1 is SGHRS and CDR2 YFSETQ. CDR3 amino acids: CASSLSGGAPQETQYF. In DNA form, the CDR3 reads TGCGCCAGCAGCTTGTCGGGGGGCGCACCCCAAGAGACCCAGTACTTC.

Note on this clonotype: Being one base from a much bigger clone, this may be a read error. This chain joins TRBV10-3 and TRBJ2-7; tentatively, D is TRBD1 (5 bases). The CDR3 contains 14 residues. Looked up from germline, CDR1 is ENHRY and CDR2 is SYGVKD. Trimming left V 5 bases short and J 0 bases short, with 11 bases between. CDR3 sequence (DNA): TGTGCCATCAGTCAACAGGAGCTCTCCTACGAGCAGTACTTC. This codes for CAISQQELSYEQYF.

This clonotype appeared many times. The chain combines TRBV5-1 with TRBJ2-1; possibly TRBD2 for D (5 bases). The CDR3 spans 15 residues. Trimming shortened V by 0 bases and J by 1 base, and 8 bases separated the two germline ends. Germline loops: CDR1 SGHRS, CDR2 YFSETQ. The CDR3 reads CASSLVGESYNEQFF. As DNA, the CDR3 is TGCGCCAGCAGCTTGGTTGGGGAGTCCTACAATGAGCAGTTCTTC. The variable domain in full, with the rest retrieved from reference TRBV5-1 and TRBJ2-1, is KAGVTQTPRYLIKTRGQQVTLSCSPISGHRSVSWYQQTPGQGLQFLFEYFSETQRNKGNFPGRFSGRQFSNSRSEMNVSTLELGDSALYLCASSLVGESYNEQFFGPGTRLTVL.

This clonotype has just a few counts. The chain joins TRBV30 to TRBJ1-2; D not resolved. V was shortened by 8 bases and J by 6 bases, with 10 bases between the two germline ends. CDR1 GTSNPN and CDR2 SVGIG come from the germline V gene (reference sequence). The CDR3 is made up of 10 amino acids. CDR3 in amino acids: CARRGHGYTF. The CDR3 nucleotides read TGTGCCCGTCGGGGTCATGGCTACACCTTC.

This clonotype was picked up a small number of times. The V gene is TRBV2, the J gene TRBJ1-4; D might be TRBD1 (5 bases). The CDR3 runs 15 residues. Trimming took 7 bases from V and 7 from J, leaving 19 bases between them. The germline V gene encodes CDR1 SNHLY and CDR2 FYNNEI. CDR3 sequence reads: CASTPIGTVSEKLFF. CDR3 sequence (DNA): TGTGCCAGCACTCCAATCGGGACGGTATCTGAAAAACTGTTTTTT.

This clonotype was observed at least ten times. This rearrangement joins TRBV12-3 or TRBV12-4 to TRBJ2-7; no clear D gene. Trimming removed 3 bases at V and 3 bases at J, with 18 bases between. CDR3 length: 16 amino acids. DNA for the CDR3: TGTGCCAGCAGTTTCGCCCCTTTAGAGTTGGTCTACGAGCAGTACTTC. It translates to CASSFAPLELVYEQYF.

The V gene is TRBV10-3, the J gene TRBJ2-3; perhaps TRBD1 as D (6 bases). The V gene's germline CDR1 is ENHRY and CDR2 SYGVKD. The ends were cut back, 9 bases at V and 2 bases at J, with 12 bases in the middle. This CDR3 has 13 amino acids. Here the CDR3 DNA reads TGTGCCATGCGACAGGCCCTCACAGATACGCAGTATTTT. Protein: CAMRQALTDTQYF.

The rearrangement links TRBV2 to TRBJ2-5, with unresolved D. CDR1 SNHLY and CDR2 FYNNEI come from the germline V gene. Trimming took off 4 bases at V and 1 base at J, with 7 bases between the two ends. The CDR3 totals 13 residues. The CDR3 region has the DNA TGTGCCAGCAGTGGGGTGGGCCAAGAGACCCAGTACTTC. It codes for CASSGVGQETQYF. Using reference TRBV2 and TRBJ2-5 for the parts outside the CDR3, the full variable domain is EPEVTQTPSHQVTQMGQEVILRCVPISNHLYFYWYRQILGQKVEFLVSFYNNEISEKSEIFDDQFSVERPDGSNFTLKIRSTKLEDSAMYFCASSGVGQETQYFGPGTRLLVL.

This clonotype was recorded many times. This chain uses TRBV18 with TRBJ1-1; D ambiguous. V dropped 2 bases and J dropped 3 bases, with 7 bases sitting between them. The length of the CDR3 is 13 residues. Germline V gene lookup returns CDR1 KGHSH and CDR2 LQKENI. As DNA, the CDR3 is TGTGCCAGCTCACCAATAGTAGACACTGAAGCTTTCTTT. The encoded protein is CASSPIVDTEAFF. The whole variable domain, remainder taken from reference TRBV18 and TRBJ1-1, is NAGVMQNPRHLVRRRGQEARLRCSPMKGHSHVYWYRQLPEEGLKFMVYLQKENIIDESGMPKERFSAEFPKEGPSILRIQQVVRGDSAAYFCASSPIVDTEAFFGQGTRLTVV.

In its sample, this clonotype was seen many times. The V gene is TRBV28, the J gene TRBJ2-1; TRBD2 agrees at 8 bases. The V gene end was trimmed by 9 bases and the J gene end by 5 bases; junction bases not matched to a gene: 9. The CDR3 sequence is 14 residues long. The germline V gene encodes CDR1 MDHEN and CDR2 SYDVKM. The DNA of the CDR3 is TGTGCCAGTCGAACGGGACTAGTAGACAATGAGCAGTTCTTC. Translation: CASRTGLVDNEQFF.

This clonotype has more than one count but fewer than ten. V and J are TRBV20-1 and TRBJ2-7; D remains unclear. In germline, CDR1 is DFQATT, CDR2 SNEGSKA (reference sequence). This CDR3 has 14 amino acids. Trimming cost V 3 bases and J 7 bases, with 19 bases left between them. DNA of the CDR3: TGCAGTGCTAGCCCCCTTTCCCTTCAATTGGAGCAGTACTTC. Encoded protein: CSASPLSLQLEQYF.

This clonotype was seen at least ten times. The rearrangement uses TRBV30 and TRBJ1-5, with 11 bases fitting TRBD1. Germline lookup yields CDR1 GTSNPN and CDR2 SVGIG (reference sequence). The CDR3 covers 15 residues. V lost 2 bases and J lost 6; bases outside the gene matches: 6. CDR3: CAWSTGQGASQPQHF. The CDR3 DNA reads TGTGCCTGGAGTACAGGACAGGGGGCTTCTCAGCCCCAGCATTTT.

This clonotype turned up a few times. This chain's CDR3 is CATSRDLALPEDTQYF. DNA for the CDR3: TGTGCCACCAGCAGAGATCTGGCCCTTCCCGAAGATACGCAGTATTTT. The chain uses TRBV15 and TRBJ2-3; D gene uncertain. Trimming removed 0 bases from V and 5 bases from J, with 15 bases in between. The germline V gene has CDR1 LNHNV and CDR2 YYDKDF (reference sequence). There are 16 residues in the CDR3.

Many counts were recorded for this clonotype. The CDR3 DNA reads as TGTGCCTGCTCAGGGTTTCGAGCTGAAGCTTTCTTT. Translated, it gives CACSGFRAEAFF. The rearrangement links TRBV30 to TRBJ1-1; TRBD1 might be the D (5 bases). V was pared by 6 bases and J by 6 bases, with 14 bases between. The CDR3 extends over 12 amino acids. Germline V CDR1 and CDR2: GTSNPN, SVGIG (reference sequence).

On this clonotype itself: This may arise from a read error, as a much more abundant clone is one base away. The chain uses TRBV20-1 and TRBJ2-1, with D possibly matching TRBD1 (6 bases). The CDR3 spans 13 residues. CDR1 DFQATT and CDR2 SNEGSKA come from the germline V gene (reference sequence). The CDR3 nucleotides are TGCAATGCTGGACGGACAGCTCACAATGAGCAGTTCTTC. It specifies CNAGRTAHNEQFF.

This clonotype was recorded many times. V usage is TRBV11-2 and J usage is TRBJ2-3, with 11 bases fitting TRBD2. Per germline, CDR1 SGHAT and CDR2 FQNNGV. This CDR3 comprises 16 residues. J lost 4 bases, V lost 6 bases, and 9 bases had no gene match. CDR3 DNA: TGTGCCAGCAGGAAAACACTAGCGGGAGTGCCAGATACGCAGTATTTT. This gives the protein CASRKTLAGVPDTQYF.

This clonotype was seen at least ten times. The chain has TRBV11-2 and TRBJ2-5; 8 bases are a match to TRBD2. After removal of 5 bases from V and 1 base from J, the junction contained 3 bases not matched to a gene. The CDR3 consists of 14 residues. The germline gives CDR1 SGHAT, CDR2 FQNNGV. This CDR3 reads CASSPGGPQETQYF. CDR3 in DNA: TGTGCCAGCAGCCCGGGGGGGCCCCAAGAGACCCAGTACTTC.

The chain carries TRBV20-1 and TRBJ2-6; TRBD1 might be the D (6 bases). The V gene's germline CDR1 is DFQATT and CDR2 SNEGSKA (reference sequence). This CDR3 has 15 amino acids. Trimming stripped 4 bases from V and 0 bases from J, with 10 bases between. The CDR3 coding sequence is TGCAGTGCTAACACACAGGGCTCTGGGGCCAACGTCCTGACTTTC. Translation gives CSANTQGSGANVLTF.

The J gene is TRBJ2-1, the V gene TRBV6-1; 11 bases match TRBD2. The V gene end was trimmed by 5 bases and the J gene end by 2 bases; junction bases not matched to a gene: 8. The CDR3 is made up of 17 amino acids. Germline CDR1 is MNHNS and CDR2 is SASEGT. CDR3 coding DNA: TGTGCCAGCAGTCCCCTAGCGGGAGGACTCACCTACAATGAGCAGTTCTTC. Amino acids: CASSPLAGGLTYNEQFF.

The CDR3 bases are TGTGCCACGCGGGGGGTAGGGAACACCGGGGAGCTGTTTTTT. Protein: CATRGVGNTGELFF. The rearrangement links TRBV6-1 to TRBJ2-2; 8 positions match TRBD2. The CDR3 spans 14 residues. CDR1 and CDR2 from the germline V gene are MNHNS and SASEGT. With V trimmed by 10 bases and J by 1 base, 5 bases remained unmatched.

Many counts were recorded for this clonotype. The rearrangement links TRBV7-9 to TRBJ2-7; TRBD2 is a possible D gene (5 bases). Trimming took 6 bases from V and 5 from J, leaving 14 bases between them. The germline V gene has CDR1 SEHNR and CDR2 FQNEAQ (reference sequence). CDR3 length: 13 residues. In DNA form, the CDR3 reads TGTGCCAGCAGGCCCGGAGGCGTCCACGAGCAGTACTTC. Translating gives CASRPGGVHEQYF.

This clonotype has ten or more counts. This chain connects TRBV5-1 to TRBJ1-4; D gene uncertain. The germline V gene encodes CDR1 SGHRS and CDR2 YFSETQ. V was clipped by 0 bases and J by 2 bases, with 8 bases between them. The CDR3 length is 15 residues. The CDR3 DNA reads as TGCGCCAGCAGCTTGGGAGGATCCACTAATGAAAAACTGTTTTTT. Its protein is CASSLGGSTNEKLFF. The full variable domain, completed using reference TRBV5-1 and TRBJ1-4, is KAGVTQTPRYLIKTRGQQVTLSCSPISGHRSVSWYQQTPGQGLQFLFEYFSETQRNKGNFPGRFSGRQFSNSRSEMNVSTLELGDSALYLCASSLGGSTNEKLFFGSGTQLSVL.